The clone carrying this T cell receptor (beta chain) was seen a few times. What it binds is not known. Unique molecular identifiers (one per individual cDNA molecule) were attached. TCRdb ran MiXCR on the 5' RACE reads and lists one entry per CDR3 protein. The sample has some 25,000 distinct CDR3 sequences; roughly 4.2% are singletons. This sample stems from a study of early T cells in non-severe SARS-CoV-2 infection. Looking at the study overall: Unsorted whole-blood RNA was sequenced in bulk, leaving chains unpaired. Regarding the study as a whole: Lookups in VDJdb leaned toward anti-spike CD8 responses and missed private and CD4 specificities.

The CDR3 contains 12 residues. Trimming pared 6 bases from V and 2 bases from J, leaving 8 bases between. Germline loops: CDR1 MGHDK, CDR2 SYGVNS. This clonotype was sampled from an adult who was a healthcare worker with PCR-confirmed SARS-CoV-2 infection or an uninfected control (not recorded which). Sample: whole blood. J is TRBJ2-7 and V is TRBV25-1; the D is unclear. CDR3 sequence (DNA): TGTGCCAGCAGAGGTGGGCCCTACGAGCAGTACTTC. Protein sequence: CASRGGPYEQYF.